This T cell receptor beta chain was found in a study of blood T cell repertoires in COVID-19. For the study at large: Nucleic acid was either cDNA or gDNA, and it came from T cells, B-cell-depleted T cells, or PBMCs.

The CDR3 is made up of 17 amino acids. Trimming removed 7 bases from V and 4 bases from J, with 20 bases in between. Germline loops: CDR1 LNHDA, CDR2 SQIVND (reference sequence). Original handling: Amplification with reference gene primers provided the estimates of nucleated cell counts. Sequencing used immunoSEQ multiplex PCR; TCRdb keeps in-frame clones, though not all of them. The V and J calls and the clone size are those of that table, but D and trimming were determined from the DNA. The sample comprises around 230,000 clones, about four fifths of which are singletons, and roughly 8.2% rests with the top ten.

Material for sequencing was peripheral blood. This sequence was found in a woman between 50 and 59 years old with acute or convalescent COVID-19. The V call is TRBV19, the J call TRBJ2-6, with unresolved D. The CDR3 bases are TGTGCCAGTACCCCCGGTGAGGCCACGAGGGGGGCCAACGTCCTGACTTTC. Translated: CASTPGEATRGANVLTF.